One and the same sample provided the 8 T cell receptor beta chains below, sequenced in a study of blood T cells in healthy people across ages. A second about 6 to 11 cycle PCR used barcoded and J-beta primers. Each CDR3 protein is one row after TCRdb ran MiXCR on the 5' RACE reads. The sample records fewer than 2,000,000 distinct CDR3 sequences, about 35% being singletons. The sequenced material came from blood. All receptors come from a woman in her thirties in good health.

The chain uses TRBV7-9 and TRBJ1-4; D is unresolved. V was pared by 1 base and J by 8 bases, with 17 bases between. This CDR3 is 16 amino acids long. The germline CDR1 and CDR2 sequences are SEHNR and FQNEAQ (reference sequence). The CDR3 DNA reads TGTGCCAGCAGCTTAGAAGGTGGGAAACCGGGGGAAAAACTGTTTTTT. It yields the protein CASSLEGGKPGEKLFF.

The sample holds a few counts of this clonotype. The chain uses TRBV6-5 and TRBJ2-7; D gene ambiguous. Gene TRBJ2-5 matches the end of the DNA better, so the J call may be wrong. CDR3 size: 13 residues. CDR1 and CDR2 from the germline V gene are MNHEY and SVGAGI. CDR3 sequence: CASSPPRSETQYF. CDR3 DNA sequence: TGTGCCAGCAGCCCCCCTCGTTCGGAGACCCAGTACTTC.

Details on this clonotype: The junction departs from germline at one end; a sequencing error may be responsible. V and J are TRBV7-9 and TRBJ2-3; weak D call: TRBD2 (5 bases). Per germline, CDR1 SEHNR and CDR2 FQNEAQ (reference sequence). The CDR3 consists of 14 residues. Written as DNA, the CDR3 is TGTGCCAGCAGCTTACTGGCTAGCACAGATGCGCAGTATTTT. This codes for CASSLLASTDAQYF.

The V call is TRBV7-9, the J call TRBJ1-6; TRBD1 aligns across 10 bases. The trim removed 8 bases at V and 9 bases at J, leaving 7 bases unmatched. Germline CDR1 reads SEHNR; CDR2 reads FQNEAQ (reference sequence). This CDR3 spans 14 amino acids. CDR3: CASGHGQGVSPLHF. CDR3 coding DNA: TGTGCCAGCGGCCATGGACAGGGGGTTTCACCCCTCCACTTT.

The chain joins TRBV7-9 to TRBJ1-5, with a weak D call TRBD1 (5 bases). The length of the CDR3 is 16 residues. Between the trimmed V and J ends, which lost 3 bases and 3 bases, there was a span of 15 bases. Germline V gene sequence: CDR1 SEHNR, CDR2 FQNEAQ (reference sequence). The CDR3 here is CASSFSGTEHNQPQHF. The CDR3 nucleotides read TGTGCCAGCAGCTTTTCCGGGACGGAACACAATCAGCCCCAGCATTTT.

The J gene is TRBJ2-5, the V gene TRBV20-1; maybe TRBD2 (6 bases). Germline V gene data show CDR1 as DFQATT and CDR2 as SNEGSKA (reference sequence). The V and J ends lost 4 bases and 2 bases respectively, with 17 bases between them. The CDR3 has 15 residues. CDR3 residues: CSAIAGGLPQETQYF. Written as DNA, the CDR3 is TGCAGTGCTATTGCCGGGGGACTGCCGCAAGAGACCCAGTACTTC.

Note on this clonotype: The germline gene is not matched at one end of the junction; a read error may be the cause. The chain couples TRBV20-1 to TRBJ2-2; 12 nucleotides align to TRBD1. This CDR3 spans 16 amino acids. Germline V gene data show CDR1 as DFQATT and CDR2 as SNEGSKA (reference sequence). CDR3 DNA: TGCAGTGCTAGCCGGGACAGGGGGCGCGACACCGGGGAGCGGTTTTTT. It encodes CSASRDRGRDTGERFF.

As regards this clonotype: The junction does not match germline at one end; this may be a read error. The genes are TRBV4-1 and TRBJ1-1; D remains unclear. The CDR3 contains 16 residues. The germline gives CDR1 MGHRA, CDR2 YSYEKL. The DNA of the CDR3 is TGCGCCAACAGCCAGTCAGGTGGACTTTTGAACACTGAAGCTTTCTTT. This sequence encodes CANSQSGGLLNTEAFF.